Following are 20 T cell receptor beta chains from one sample sequenced in a study of T cells after yellow fever vaccination. TCRdb reanalysed the 5' RACE reads using MiXCR and keeps one entry per CDR3 protein. Of 150,000 to 200,000 distinct CDR3 sequences listed, approximately 6.2% are singletons. Sequences were derived from CD4+ T cells sorted from PBMCs, sampled on the day of the first yellow fever vaccination. Receptor source: a man younger than 35 who received the YFV17D yellow fever vaccine.

The table lists this clonotype with many counts. The J gene is TRBJ2-5, the V gene TRBV20-1; D is unclear. The CDR3 is made up of 14 amino acids. Trimming left V 4 bases short and J 7 bases short, with 19 bases between. Germline V gene data show CDR1 as DFQATT and CDR2 as SNEGSKA (reference sequence). The DNA for the CDR3 is TGCAGTGCTAAGGAGCCGGGCTTCGAAGTGACCCAGTACTTC. It yields the protein CSAKEPGFEVTQYF.

Notes on this clonotype: Sequence at one end of the junction differs from germline and may be a read error. The chain is built from TRBV10-3 and TRBJ1-3; D gene ambiguous. The CDR3 consists of 16 residues. In germline, CDR1 is ENHRY, CDR2 SYGVKD. The CDR3 coding sequence is TGTGGCATCAGTGAGTCGAAGGTCGGCATTGGAAACACCATATATTTT. It translates to CGISESKVGIGNTIYF.

This clonotype was recorded many times. V and J are TRBV4-3 and TRBJ2-3; 8 positions match TRBD1. V lost 5 bases and J lost 6; bases outside the gene matches: 10. CDR1 is LGHNA and CDR2 is YSLEER in the germline V gene. The CDR3 has 15 residues. CDR3 in DNA: TGCGCCAGCAGCGAACAGGGGGGACGCGCTGATACGCAGTATTTT. Translating it yields CASSEQGGRADTQYF.

The V call is TRBV20-1, the J call TRBJ1-5; the D gene is possibly TRBD1 (5 bases). Germline CDR1 DFQATT, CDR2 SNEGSKA (reference sequence). V lost 8 bases to trimming and J lost 5 bases, with 16 bases between them. The CDR3 length is 13 residues. Written as DNA, the CDR3 is TGCAGTTGGCGTACAGGACCCGATCAGCCCCAGCATTTT. This codes for CSWRTGPDQPQHF.

This clonotype was counted many times. This chain uses TRBV4-3 with TRBJ2-1; 7 nucleotides agree with TRBD2. CDR1 is LGHNA and CDR2 is YSLEER in the germline V gene. V dropped 0 bases and J dropped 4; count of bases not matched to a gene: 9. This CDR3 has 17 residues. CDR3 region: CASSQDLGGSGYNEQFF. The DNA for the CDR3 is TGCGCCAGCAGCCAAGATTTGGGGGGGTCGGGGTACAATGAGCAGTTCTTC.

The rearrangement uses TRBV7-2 and TRBJ2-7; 9 bases agree with TRBD2. The CDR3 spans 15 residues. Unmatched junction bases numbered 5, after V lost 1 base and J lost 4 bases. Germline V gene lookup returns CDR1 SGHTA and CDR2 FQGNSA. This CDR3 reads CASSLVVTSGYEQYF. In DNA form, the CDR3 reads TGTGCCAGCAGCTTAGTGGTGACTAGCGGTTACGAGCAGTACTTC.

This clonotype was counted at least ten times. The CDR3 loop reads CASSPYFRAEAFF. CDR3 DNA: TGTGCCAGCTCCCCTTATTTCAGGGCTGAAGCTTTCTTT. This chain uses TRBV18 with TRBJ1-1; TRBD1 is a possible D gene (5 bases). The CDR3 runs to 13 residues. Germline lookup yields CDR1 KGHSH and CDR2 LQKENI. Trimming took 6 bases from V and 6 from J, leaving 14 bases between them.

This clonotype occurred many times. This chain links TRBV20-1 with TRBJ2-5, with TRBD1 matching over 8 bases. The CDR3 extends over 13 amino acids. Germline V CDR1 and CDR2: DFQATT, SNEGSKA (reference sequence). V was pared by 6 bases and J by 5 bases, with 8 bases of the junction left unmatched. The CDR3 DNA sequence: TGCAGTGCGAGGGGCAGGGGGCACGAGACCCAGTACTTC. It specifies CSARGRGHETQYF.

This clonotype appeared many times. The rearrangement uses TRBV12-3 or TRBV12-4 and TRBJ1-5; tentative D call: TRBD1 (5 bases). The length of the CDR3 is 15 residues. Trimming took off 2 bases at V and 4 bases at J, with 12 bases between the two ends. CDR3 residues: CASSLRQGGNQPQHF. Here the CDR3 DNA reads TGTGCCAGCAGTTTAAGGCAGGGTGGGAATCAGCCCCAGCATTTT.

The chain uses TRBV18 and TRBJ2-1; 7 bases are a match to TRBD1. This CDR3 comprises 15 residues. Germline loops: CDR1 KGHSH, CDR2 LQKENI. J lost 0 bases, V lost 1 base, and 0 bases had no gene match. In DNA form, the CDR3 reads TGTGCCAGCTCACCACAGGGGGCCTCCTACAATGAGCAGTTCTTC. Its protein is CASSPQGASYNEQFF.

This clonotype has just a few counts. The chain joins TRBV5-1 to TRBJ2-3; TRBD1 matches at 10 bases. This CDR3 contains 17 residues. CDR1 SGHRS and CDR2 YFSETQ come from the germline V gene. Trimming at V came to 1 base and at J to 6 bases, leaving 11 bases not matched to a gene. The CDR3 is CASSLFLTGTGADTQYF. The CDR3 coding sequence is TGCGCCAGCAGCTTGTTCCTGACCGGGACAGGGGCCGATACGCAGTATTTT.

This clonotype has a count of ten or more. V and J are TRBV6-5 and TRBJ2-3; the D is unclear. Germline-derived CDR1 and CDR2 are MNHEY and SVGAGI. The CDR3 runs 15 residues. The V end was cut by 2 bases, the J end by 13 bases, with 22 bases between. The CDR3 DNA sequence: TGTGCCAGCAGTTACATCAGAGACCCCCGTATCCTAGAGTATTTT. This encodes CASSYIRDPRILEYF.

The genes are TRBV2 and TRBJ2-3, with 9 bases lining up with TRBD1. CDR3 length equals 14 residues. V trimming: 5 bases; J trimming: 4 bases; junction bases outside the gene matches: 4. Per the germline V gene, CDR1 is SNHLY and CDR2 is FYNNEI. The CDR3 protein is CASSIDRGADTQYF. The CDR3 region has the DNA TGTGCCAGCAGTATTGACAGGGGGGCAGATACGCAGTATTTT.

The rearrangement joins TRBV2 to TRBJ1-2; a weak D match, TRBD1 (6 bases). Trimming took 2 bases from V and 4 from J, leaving 14 bases between them. This CDR3 is 15 amino acids long. Germline assignment: CDR1 SNHLY and CDR2 FYNNEI. This CDR3 reads CASSEFKGHPYGYTF. The CDR3 region has the DNA TGTGCCAGCAGTGAATTTAAGGGACACCCCTATGGCTACACCTTC.

The table lists this clonotype with many counts. The CDR3 DNA sequence: TGTGCCAGCAGCTTCAGCGGGGGCCCCTACAATGAGCAGTTCTTC. This encodes CASSFSGGPYNEQFF. J is TRBJ2-1 and V is TRBV7-3; TRBD2 matches 8 bases. The CDR3 has 15 amino acids. Germline-derived CDR1 and CDR2 are SGHTA and FQGTGA. J was trimmed by 2 bases and V by 3 bases; bases with no gene match: 3.

V gene TRBV5-4 combines with J gene TRBJ2-7; tentatively, D is TRBD1 (5 bases). Germline CDR1 is SGHNT and CDR2 is YYREEE (reference sequence). The CDR3 sequence is 12 residues long. V was shortened by 2 bases and J by 3 bases, with 6 bases between the two germline ends. The CDR3 nucleotides are TGTGCCAGCAGCTTCCAGGGCTACGAGCAGTACGTC. Encoded protein: CASSFQGYEQYV.

This clonotype occurred many times. The chain links TRBV5-1 to TRBJ2-2; D tentatively reads TRBD1 or TRBD2 (6 bases each). Germline V gives CDR1 SGHRS, CDR2 YFSETQ. Trimming left V 4 bases short and J 5 bases short, with 15 bases between. CDR3 length equals 15 residues. DNA for the CDR3: TGCGCCAGCAGCCTACAGGGCGGGGAAACCGGGGAGCTGTTTTTT. It is translated as CASSLQGGETGELFF.

This clonotype was detected ten times or more. The V gene is TRBV4-3, the J gene TRBJ2-1, with a weak D call TRBD2 (5 bases). The CDR3 is 16 amino acids. CDR1 and CDR2 (germline): LGHNA, YSLEER. Trimming left V 1 base short and J 7 bases short, with 17 bases between. DNA for the CDR3: TGCGCCAGCAGCCAAGTAGGCGCGGGTATTTCGAATGAGCAGTTCTTC. Its translation is CASSQVGAGISNEQFF.

This chain connects TRBV13 to TRBJ2-5; 8 bases agree with TRBD1. V shed 5 bases and J 1 base; nucleotides not matched to a gene: 9. This CDR3 comprises 16 residues. Per germline, CDR1 PRHDT and CDR2 FYEKMQ (reference sequence). This chain's CDR3 is CASSPGKTGVQETQYF. The CDR3 DNA is TGTGCCAGCAGCCCCGGAAAGACAGGGGTCCAAGAGACCCAGTACTTC.

This clonotype came up a few times. The gene calls are TRBV20-1 and TRBJ2-7; 8 nucleotides agree with TRBD1. Per the germline V gene, CDR1 is DFQATT and CDR2 is SNEGSKA (reference sequence). Germline trimming cut 4 bases from V and 0 bases from J; bases unmatched to any gene: 8. The CDR3 runs to 15 residues. CDR3 sequence: CSANGQGSSSYEQYV. The CDR3 DNA reads TGCAGTGCTAATGGACAGGGTTCAAGCTCCTACGAGCAGTACGTC.